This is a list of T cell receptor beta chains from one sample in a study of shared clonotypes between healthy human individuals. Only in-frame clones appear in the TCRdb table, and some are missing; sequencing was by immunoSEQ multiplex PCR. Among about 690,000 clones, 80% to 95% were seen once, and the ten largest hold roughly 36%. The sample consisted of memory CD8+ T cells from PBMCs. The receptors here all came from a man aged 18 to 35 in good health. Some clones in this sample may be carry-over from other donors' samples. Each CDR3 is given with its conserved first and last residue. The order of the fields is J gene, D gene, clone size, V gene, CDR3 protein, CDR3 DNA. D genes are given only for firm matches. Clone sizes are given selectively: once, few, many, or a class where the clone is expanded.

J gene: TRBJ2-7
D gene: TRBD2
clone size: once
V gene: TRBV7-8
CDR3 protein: CASSYGLAGSLFGEQYF
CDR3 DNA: TGTGCCAGCAGCTATGGACTAGCGGGATCTCTGTTCGGCGAGCAGTACTTC

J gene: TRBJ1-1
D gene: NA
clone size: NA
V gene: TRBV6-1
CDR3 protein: CASSEVTHTEAFF
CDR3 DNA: TGTGCCAGCAGTGAAGTGACCCACACTGAAGCTTTCTTT

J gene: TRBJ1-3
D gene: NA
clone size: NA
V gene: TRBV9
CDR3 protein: CASSVLSGPGNTIYF
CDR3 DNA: TGTGCCAGCAGCGTTCTAAGTGGGCCTGGAAACACCATATATTTT

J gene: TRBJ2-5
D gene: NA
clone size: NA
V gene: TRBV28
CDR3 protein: CASSLPAEETQYF
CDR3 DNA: TGTGCCAGCAGTTTACCAGCGGAAGAGACCCAGTACTTC

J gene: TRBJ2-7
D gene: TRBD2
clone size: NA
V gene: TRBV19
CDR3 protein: CASSGTRIYEQYF
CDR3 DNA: TGTGCCAGTAGCGGGACTAGGATCTACGAGCAGTACTTC

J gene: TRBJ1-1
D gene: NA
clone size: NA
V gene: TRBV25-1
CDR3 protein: CASSESGTDDTEAFF
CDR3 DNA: TGTGCCAGCAGTGAGTCTGGCACGGACGACACTGAAGCTTTCTTT

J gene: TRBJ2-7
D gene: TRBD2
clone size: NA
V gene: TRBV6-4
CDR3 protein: CASSPVAGYRDEQYF
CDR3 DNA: TGTGCCAGCAGTCCCGTAGCGGGATACAGGGACGAGCAGTACTTC

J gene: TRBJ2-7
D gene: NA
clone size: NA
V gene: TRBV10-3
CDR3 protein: CAISDGADVYEQYF
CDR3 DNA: TGTGCCATCAGTGACGGGGCGGACGTTTACGAGCAGTACTTC

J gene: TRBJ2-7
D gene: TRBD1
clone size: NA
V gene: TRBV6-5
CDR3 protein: CASSYEPTGIGEQYF
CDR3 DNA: TGTGCCAGCAGTTATGAACCGACAGGGATCGGGGAGCAGTACTTC

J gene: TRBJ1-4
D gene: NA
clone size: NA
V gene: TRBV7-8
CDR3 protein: CASRGSAGEVEKLFF
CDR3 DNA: TGTGCCAGCAGGGGGTCGGCAGGGGAGGTTGAAAAACTGTTTTTT

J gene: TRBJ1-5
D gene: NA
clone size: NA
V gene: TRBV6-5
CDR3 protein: CASSYGGSQPQHF
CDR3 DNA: TGTGCCAGCAGTTACGGTGGGTCTCAGCCCCAGCATTTT

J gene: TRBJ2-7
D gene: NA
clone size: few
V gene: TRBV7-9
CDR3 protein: CASSPGFASYEQYF
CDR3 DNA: TGCGCCAGCAGCCCAGGGTTCGCCTCCTACGAGCAGTACTTC

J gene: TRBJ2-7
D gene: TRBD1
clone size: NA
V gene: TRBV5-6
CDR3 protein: CASSDRDSYEQYF
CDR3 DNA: TGTGCCAGCAGCGACAGGGATTCCTACGAGCAGTACTTC

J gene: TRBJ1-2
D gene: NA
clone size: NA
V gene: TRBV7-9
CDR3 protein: CASSPLTDGDTVTYGYTF
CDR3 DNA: TGTGCCAGCAGCCCCCTTACCGACGGGGACACCGTGACTTATGGCTACACCTTC

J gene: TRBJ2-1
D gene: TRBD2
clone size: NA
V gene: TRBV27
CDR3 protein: CASSLAGVYNEQFF
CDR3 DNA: TGTGCCAGCAGTCTAGCGGGAGTTTACAATGAGCAGTTCTTC

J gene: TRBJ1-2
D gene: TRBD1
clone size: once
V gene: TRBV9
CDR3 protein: CASSPRGFRGYTF
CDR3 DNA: TGTGCCAGCAGCCCCAGGGGGTTTCGTGGCTACACCTTC

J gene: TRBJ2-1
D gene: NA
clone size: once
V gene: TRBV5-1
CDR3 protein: CASSPFSGRGGNEQFF
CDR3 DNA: TGCGCCAGCAGCCCTTTTAGCGGTCGAGGGGGGAATGAGCAGTTCTTC

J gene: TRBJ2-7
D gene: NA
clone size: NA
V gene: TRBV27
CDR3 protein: CASSPNRYEQYF
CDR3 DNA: TGTGCCAGCAGCCCTAATCGTTACGAGCAGTACTTC

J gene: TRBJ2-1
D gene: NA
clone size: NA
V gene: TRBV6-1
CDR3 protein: CASSEVGVTYNEQFF
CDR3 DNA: TGTGCCAGCAGTGAAGTAGGGGTCACCTACAATGAGCAGTTCTTC

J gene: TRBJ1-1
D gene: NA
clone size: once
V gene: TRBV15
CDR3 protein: CATSHKVTEAFF
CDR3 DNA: TGTGCCACCAGCCATAAAGTGACTGAAGCTTTCTTT

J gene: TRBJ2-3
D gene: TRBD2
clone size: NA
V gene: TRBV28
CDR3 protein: CASSLGLAGEGGDTQYF
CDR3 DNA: TGTGCCAGCAGTTTAGGACTAGCGGGAGAAGGTGGAGATACGCAGTATTTT

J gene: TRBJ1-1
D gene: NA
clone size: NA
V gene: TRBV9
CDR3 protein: CASSVGGAGTEAFF
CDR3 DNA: TGTGCCAGCAGCGTAGGCGGAGCGGGCACTGAAGCTTTCTTT

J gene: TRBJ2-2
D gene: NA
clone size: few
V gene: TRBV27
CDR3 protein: CASSQGPGHTGELFF
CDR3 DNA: TGTGCCAGCAGCCAGGGTCCGGGGCACACCGGGGAGCTGTTTTTT

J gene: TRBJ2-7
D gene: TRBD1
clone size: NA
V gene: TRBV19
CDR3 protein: CASSPHQTGYGDEQYF
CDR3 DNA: TGTGCCAGTAGTCCTCATCAGACAGGGTATGGCGACGAGCAGTACTTC

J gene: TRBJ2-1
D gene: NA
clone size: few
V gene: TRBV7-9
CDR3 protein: CASSLVHREQFF
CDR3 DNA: TGTGCCAGCAGCCTAGTCCACAGAGAGCAGTTCTTC

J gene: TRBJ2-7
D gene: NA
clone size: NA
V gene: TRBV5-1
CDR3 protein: CASSLKTGMGYEQYF
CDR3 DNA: TGCGCCAGCAGCTTAAAAACAGGGATGGGCTACGAGCAGTACTTC

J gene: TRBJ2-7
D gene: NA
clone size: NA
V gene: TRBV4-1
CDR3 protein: CASSQGSPWTESSYEQYF
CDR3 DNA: TGCGCCAGCAGCCAAGGGTCCCCCTGGACGGAGAGCTCCTACGAGCAGTACTTC

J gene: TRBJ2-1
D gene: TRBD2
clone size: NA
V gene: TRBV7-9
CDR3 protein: CASSSQLAVQFF
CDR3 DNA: TGTGCCAGCAGCTCACAACTAGCGGTGCAGTTCTTC

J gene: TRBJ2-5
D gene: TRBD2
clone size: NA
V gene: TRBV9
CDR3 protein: CASSGRGGNQETQYF
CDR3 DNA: TGTGCCAGCAGCGGGCGCGGGGGGAATCAAGAGACCCAGTACTTC

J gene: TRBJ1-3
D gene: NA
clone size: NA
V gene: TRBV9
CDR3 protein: CASSVMWGSGNTIYF
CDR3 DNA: TGTGCCAGCAGCGTGATGTGGGGCTCTGGAAACACCATATATTTT

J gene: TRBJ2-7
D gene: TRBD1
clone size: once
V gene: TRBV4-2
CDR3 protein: CASSPGFDTGVSYEQYF
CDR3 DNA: TGTGCCAGCAGCCCAGGGTTCGACACAGGGGTCTCCTACGAGCAGTACTTC

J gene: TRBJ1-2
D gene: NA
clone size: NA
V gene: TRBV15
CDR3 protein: CATSRDLGLDNYGYTF
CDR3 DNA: TGTGCCACCAGCAGAGATCTGGGGTTGGACAACTATGGCTACACCTTC

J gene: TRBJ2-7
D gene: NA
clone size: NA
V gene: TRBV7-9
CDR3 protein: CASSLQEVAYEQYF
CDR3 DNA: TGTGCCAGCAGCCTCCAAGAGGTGGCCTACGAGCAGTACTTC

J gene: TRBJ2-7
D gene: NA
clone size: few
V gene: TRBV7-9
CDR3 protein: CASSLGGGNEQYF
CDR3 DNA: TGTGCCAGCAGCTTAGGGGGTGGGAACGAGCAGTACTTC

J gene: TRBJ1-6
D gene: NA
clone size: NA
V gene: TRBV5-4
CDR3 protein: CASSRGSYNSPLHF
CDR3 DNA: TGTGCCAGCAGCCGGGGGTCCTATAATTCACCCCTCCACTTT

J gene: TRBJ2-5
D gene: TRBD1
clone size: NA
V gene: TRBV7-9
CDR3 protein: CASSPRDRDVETQYF
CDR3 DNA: TGTGCCAGCAGCCCCCGGGACAGGGACGTAGAGACCCAGTACTTC

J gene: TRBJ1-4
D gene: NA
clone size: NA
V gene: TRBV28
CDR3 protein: CASSPPGVNEKLFF
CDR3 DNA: TGTGCCAGCAGTCCCCCGGGGGTTAATGAAAAACTGTTTTTT

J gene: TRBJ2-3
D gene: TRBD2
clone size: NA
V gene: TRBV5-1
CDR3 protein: CASSFYPGGGTDTQYF
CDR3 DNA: TGCGCCAGCAGCTTCTATCCGGGAGGGGGTACAGATACGCAGTATTTT

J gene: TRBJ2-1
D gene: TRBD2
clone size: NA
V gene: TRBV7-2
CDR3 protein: CASRHLAEGYNEQFF
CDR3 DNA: TGTGCCAGCAGACACCTAGCGGAGGGCTACAATGAGCAGTTCTTC

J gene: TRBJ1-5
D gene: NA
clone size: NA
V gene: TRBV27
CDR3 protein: CASSLFGGPNQPQHF
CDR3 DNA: TGTGCCAGCAGTTTATTTGGGGGACCCAATCAGCCCCAGCATTTT

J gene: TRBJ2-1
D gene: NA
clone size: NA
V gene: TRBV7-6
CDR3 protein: CASSLAINEQFF
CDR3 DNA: TGTGCCAGCAGCTTGGCTATCAATGAGCAGTTCTTC

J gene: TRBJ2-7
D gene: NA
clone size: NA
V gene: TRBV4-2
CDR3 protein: CASSQGGRGYEQYF
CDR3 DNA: TGTGCCAGCAGCCAAGGGGGGCGGGGGTACGAGCAGTACTTC